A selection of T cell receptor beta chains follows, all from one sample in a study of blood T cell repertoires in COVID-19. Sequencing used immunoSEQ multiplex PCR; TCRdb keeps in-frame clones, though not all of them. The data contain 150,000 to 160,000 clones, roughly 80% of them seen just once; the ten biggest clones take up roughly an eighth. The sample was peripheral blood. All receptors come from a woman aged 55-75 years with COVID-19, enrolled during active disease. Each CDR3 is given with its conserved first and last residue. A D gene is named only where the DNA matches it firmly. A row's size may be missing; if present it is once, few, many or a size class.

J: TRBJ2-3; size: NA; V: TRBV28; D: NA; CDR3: CAGSTGSDTQYF; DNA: TGTGCCGGGAGTACGGGAAGTGACACGCAGTATTTT
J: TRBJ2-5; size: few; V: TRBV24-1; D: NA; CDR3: CATSDSRSGGGAQETQYF; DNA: TGTGCCACCAGTGACTCACGGAGCGGCGGAGGGGCCCAAGAGACCCAGTACTTC
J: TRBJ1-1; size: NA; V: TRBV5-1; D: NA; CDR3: CASKVGLNTEAFF; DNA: TGCGCCAGCAAGGTGGGGCTGAACACTGAAGCTTTCTTT
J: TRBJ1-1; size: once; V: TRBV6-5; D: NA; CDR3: CASSYDRSEETEAFF; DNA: TGTGCCAGCAGTTACGACCGGTCCGAGGAGACTGAAGCTTTCTTT
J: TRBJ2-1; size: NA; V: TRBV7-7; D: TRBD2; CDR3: CASSPLAGESNEQFF; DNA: TGTGCTAGCAGCCCCCTAGCGGGAGAATCCAATGAGCAGTTCTTC
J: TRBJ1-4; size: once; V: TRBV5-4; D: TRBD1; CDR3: CASSVDRAEKLFF; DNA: TGTGCCAGCAGCGTCGACAGGGCGGAAAAACTGTTTTTT
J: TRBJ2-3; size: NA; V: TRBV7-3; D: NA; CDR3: CASSLQGGTDTQYF; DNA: TGTGCCAGCAGCTTACAGGGTGGCACAGATACGCAGTATTTT
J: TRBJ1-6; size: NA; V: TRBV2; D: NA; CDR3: CASGRDSTYNSPLHF; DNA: TGTGCCAGCGGCCGGGATTCTACCTATAATTCACCCCTCCACTTT
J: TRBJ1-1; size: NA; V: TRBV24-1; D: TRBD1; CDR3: CATSEPQGMVPTEAFF; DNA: TGTGCCACCAGTGAACCACAGGGGATGGTGCCCACTGAAGCTTTCTTT
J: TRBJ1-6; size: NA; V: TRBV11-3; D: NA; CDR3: CASSYGEGSPLHF; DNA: TGTGCCAGCAGCTACGGGGAGGGTTCACCCCTCCACTTT
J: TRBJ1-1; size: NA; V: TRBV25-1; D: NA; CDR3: CASSEGGGLANTEAFF; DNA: TGTGCCAGCAGTGAAGGGGGGGGGTTAGCCAACACTGAAGCTTTCTTT
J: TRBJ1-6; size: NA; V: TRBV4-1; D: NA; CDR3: CASSQGQALNSPLHF; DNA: TGCGCCAGCAGCCAAGGGCAGGCCCTCAATTCACCCCTCCACTTT
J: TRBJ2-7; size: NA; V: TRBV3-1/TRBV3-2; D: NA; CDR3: CASSLISGYEQYF; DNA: TGTGCCAGCAGCCTAATAAGCGGGTACGAGCAGTACTTC
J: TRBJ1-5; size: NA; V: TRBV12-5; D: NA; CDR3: CASGFDLDQPQHF; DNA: TGTGCTAGTGGTTTCGACTTAGATCAGCCCCAGCATTTT
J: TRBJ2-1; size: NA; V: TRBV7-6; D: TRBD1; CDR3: CASSPLGDSSYNEQFF; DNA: TGTGCCAGCAGCCCACTGGGGGACAGCTCCTACAATGAGCAGTTCTTC
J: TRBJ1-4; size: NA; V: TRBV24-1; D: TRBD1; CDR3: CATSEADGQAEKLFF; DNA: TGTGCCACCAGTGAGGCTGACGGACAGGCGGAAAAACTGTTTTTT
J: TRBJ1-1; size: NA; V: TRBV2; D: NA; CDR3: CASSENGGNTEAFF; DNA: TGTGCCAGCAGTGAAAATGGAGGAAACACTGAAGCTTTCTTT
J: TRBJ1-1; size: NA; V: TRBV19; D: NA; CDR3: CASSIDQTEAFF; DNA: TGTGCCAGTAGTATAGATCAGACTGAAGCTTTCTTT
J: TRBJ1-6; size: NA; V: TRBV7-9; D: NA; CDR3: CASSPTVGDSPLHF; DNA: TGTGCCAGCAGCCCGACAGTTGGGGATTCACCCCTCCACTTT
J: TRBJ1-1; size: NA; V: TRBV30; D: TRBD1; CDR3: CAWAKTGAGSTEAFF; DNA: TGTGCCTGGGCCAAAACAGGGGCGGGGAGCACTGAAGCTTTCTTT
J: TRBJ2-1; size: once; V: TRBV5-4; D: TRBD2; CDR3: CASSLLAGVMNEQFF; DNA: TGTGCCAGCAGCTTGCTGGCGGGAGTGATGAATGAGCAGTTCTTC
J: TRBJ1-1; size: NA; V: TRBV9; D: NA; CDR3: CASSPTVNTEAFF; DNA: TGTGCCAGCAGCCCCACAGTGAACACTGAAGCTTTCTTT
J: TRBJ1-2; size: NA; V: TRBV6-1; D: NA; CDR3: CASSESRQGTHGYTF; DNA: TGTGCCAGCAGTGAGTCCCGCCAGGGAACCCATGGCTACACCTTC
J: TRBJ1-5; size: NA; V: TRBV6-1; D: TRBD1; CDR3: CASSDPRGGSQPQHF; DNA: TGTGCCAGCAGTGACCCTCGAGGGGGCAGTCAGCCCCAGCATTTT
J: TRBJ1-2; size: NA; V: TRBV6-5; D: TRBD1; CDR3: CASSQADRGPYGYTF; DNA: TGTGCCAGCAGCCAAGCTGACAGGGGGCCATATGGCTACACCTTC
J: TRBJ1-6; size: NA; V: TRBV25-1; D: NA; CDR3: CASSELGGRSPLHF; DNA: TGTGCCAGCAGTGAATTGGGGGGTCGATCACCCCTCCACTTT
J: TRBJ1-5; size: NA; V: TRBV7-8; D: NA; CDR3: CASSLQGRVGNQPQHF; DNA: TGTGCCAGCAGCTTACAGGGGAGGGTGGGCAATCAGCCCCAGCATTTT
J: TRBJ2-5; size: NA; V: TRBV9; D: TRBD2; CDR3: CASSLEGLAELKETQYF; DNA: TGTGCCAGCAGCCTCGAGGGGCTAGCGGAACTCAAAGAGACCCAGTACTTC
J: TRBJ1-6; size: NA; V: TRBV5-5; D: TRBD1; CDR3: CASRPGTGEANSPLHF; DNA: TGTGCCAGCAGGCCTGGGACAGGAGAAGCCAATTCACCCCTCCACTTT
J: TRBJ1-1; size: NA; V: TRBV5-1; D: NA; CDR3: CASSLDRANTEAFF; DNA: TGCGCCAGCAGCTTGGACAGGGCAAACACTGAAGCTTTCTTT
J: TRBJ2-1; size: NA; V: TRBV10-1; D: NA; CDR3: CASSESPGLNDEQFF; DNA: TGCGCCAGCAGTGAGTCGCCAGGGTTGAACGATGAGCAGTTCTTC
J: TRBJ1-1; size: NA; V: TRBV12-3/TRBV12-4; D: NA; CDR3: CASSPVSRSEAFF; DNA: TGTGCCAGCAGTCCCGTGTCGAGGTCGGAAGCTTTCTTT
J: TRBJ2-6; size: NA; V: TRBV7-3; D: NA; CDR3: CASSGAGANVLTF; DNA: TGTGCCAGCTCAGGGGCTGGGGCCAACGTCCTGACTTTC
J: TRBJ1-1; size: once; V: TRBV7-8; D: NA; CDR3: CASSLAGPRTTEAFF; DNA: TGTGCCAGCAGCTTAGCGGGCCCAAGGACAACTGAAGCTTTCTTT
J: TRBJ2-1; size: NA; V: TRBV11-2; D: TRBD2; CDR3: CASSRTSGSNEQFF; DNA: TGTGCCAGCAGTAGGACTAGCGGGAGTAATGAGCAGTTCTTC